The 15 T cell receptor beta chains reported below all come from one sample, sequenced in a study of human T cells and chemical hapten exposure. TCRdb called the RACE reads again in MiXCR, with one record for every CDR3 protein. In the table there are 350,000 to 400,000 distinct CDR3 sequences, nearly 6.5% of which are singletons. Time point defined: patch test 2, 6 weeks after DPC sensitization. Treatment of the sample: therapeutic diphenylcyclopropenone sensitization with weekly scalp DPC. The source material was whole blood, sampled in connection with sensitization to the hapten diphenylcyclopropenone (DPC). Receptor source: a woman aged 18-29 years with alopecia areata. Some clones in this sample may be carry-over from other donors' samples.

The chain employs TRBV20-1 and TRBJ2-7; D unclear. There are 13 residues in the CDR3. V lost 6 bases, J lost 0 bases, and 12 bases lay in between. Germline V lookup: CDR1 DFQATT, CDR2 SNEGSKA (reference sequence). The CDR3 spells CSASFGNSYEQYF. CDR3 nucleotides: TGCAGTGCAAGTTTTGGCAACTCCTACGAGCAGTACTTC.

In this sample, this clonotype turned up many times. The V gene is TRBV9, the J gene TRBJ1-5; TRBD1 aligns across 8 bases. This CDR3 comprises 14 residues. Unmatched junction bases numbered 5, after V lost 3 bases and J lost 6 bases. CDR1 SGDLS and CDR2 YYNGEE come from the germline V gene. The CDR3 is CASSAGTGRQPQHF. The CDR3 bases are TGTGCCAGCAGCGCAGGGACAGGTCGTCAGCCCCAGCATTTT.

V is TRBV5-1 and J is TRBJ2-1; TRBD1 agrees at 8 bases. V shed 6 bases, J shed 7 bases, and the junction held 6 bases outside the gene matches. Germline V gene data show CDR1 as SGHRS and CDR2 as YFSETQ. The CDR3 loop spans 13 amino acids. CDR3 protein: CASIETGANEQFF. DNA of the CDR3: TGCGCCAGCATCGAGACAGGGGCTAATGAGCAGTTCTTC.

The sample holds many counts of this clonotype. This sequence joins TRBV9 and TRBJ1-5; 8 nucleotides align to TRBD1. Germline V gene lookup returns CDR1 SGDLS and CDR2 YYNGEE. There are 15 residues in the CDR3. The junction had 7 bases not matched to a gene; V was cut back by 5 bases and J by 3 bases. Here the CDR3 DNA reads TGTGCCAGCAGTAGGACAGGGCTTAACAATCAGCCCCAGCATTTT. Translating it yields CASSRTGLNNQPQHF.

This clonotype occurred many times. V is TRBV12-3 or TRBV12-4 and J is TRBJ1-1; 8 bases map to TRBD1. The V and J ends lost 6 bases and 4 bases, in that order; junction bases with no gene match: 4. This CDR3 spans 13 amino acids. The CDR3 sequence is CASRPRGRTEAFF. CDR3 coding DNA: TGTGCCAGCAGGCCCAGGGGGCGCACTGAAGCTTTCTTT.

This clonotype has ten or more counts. The CDR3 protein is CASSLTATAKNIQYF. The CDR3 nucleotides are TGTGCCAGCAGCTTGACCGCCACAGCCAAAAACATTCAGTACTTC. The chain carries TRBV7-9 and TRBJ2-4; D ambiguous. The ends were cut back, 3 bases at V and 0 bases at J, with 9 bases in the middle. This CDR3 is built from 15 residues. Germline values: CDR1 SEHNR, CDR2 FQNEAQ (reference sequence).

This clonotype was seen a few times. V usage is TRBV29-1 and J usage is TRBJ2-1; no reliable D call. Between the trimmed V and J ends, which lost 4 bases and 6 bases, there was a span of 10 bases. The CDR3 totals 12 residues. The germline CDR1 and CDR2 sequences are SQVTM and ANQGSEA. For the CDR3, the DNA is TGCAGCGTTGGGTTTCCGGGCAATGAGCAGTTCTTC. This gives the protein CSVGFPGNEQFF.

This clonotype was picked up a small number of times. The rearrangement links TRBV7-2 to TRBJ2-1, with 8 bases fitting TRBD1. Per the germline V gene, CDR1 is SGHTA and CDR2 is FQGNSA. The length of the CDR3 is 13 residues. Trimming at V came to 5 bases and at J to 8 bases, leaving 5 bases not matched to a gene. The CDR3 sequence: CASSPDRDDEQFF. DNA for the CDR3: TGTGCCAGCAGCCCGGACAGGGACGATGAGCAGTTCTTC.

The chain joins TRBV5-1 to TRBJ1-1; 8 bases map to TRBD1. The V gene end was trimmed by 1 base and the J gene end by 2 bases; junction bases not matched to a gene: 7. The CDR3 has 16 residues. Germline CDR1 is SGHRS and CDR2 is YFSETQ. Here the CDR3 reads CASSLMAGGLNTEAFF. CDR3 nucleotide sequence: TGCGCCAGCAGCTTGATGGCAGGGGGCCTTAACACTGAAGCTTTCTTT.

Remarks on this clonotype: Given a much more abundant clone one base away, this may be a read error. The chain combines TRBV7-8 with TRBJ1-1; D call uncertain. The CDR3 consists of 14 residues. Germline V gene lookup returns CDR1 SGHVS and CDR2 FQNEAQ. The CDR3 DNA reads TGTGTCAGCAGGCTATCTCGGTTGGAAGGTGAAGCTTTCTTT. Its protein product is CVSRLSRLEGEAFF.

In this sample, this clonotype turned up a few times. CDR3 DNA: TGTGCCAGCAGCCAAGTAACAGGGGGCAATTCACCCCTCCACTTT. It specifies CASSQVTGGNSPLHF. The chain is built from TRBV4-2 and TRBJ1-6; 9 positions agree with TRBD1. CDR3 length equals 15 residues. V shed 1 base and J 7 bases; nucleotides not matched to a gene: 2. Looked up from germline, CDR1 is LGHNA and CDR2 is YNFKEQ.

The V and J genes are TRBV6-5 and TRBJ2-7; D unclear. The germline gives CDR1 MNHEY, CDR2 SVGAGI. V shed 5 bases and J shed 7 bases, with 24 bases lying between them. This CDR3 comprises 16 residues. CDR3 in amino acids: CASSGPRGRNRREQYF. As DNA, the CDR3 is TGTGCCAGCAGTGGTCCGAGAGGCAGGAACCGTCGGGAGCAGTACTTC.

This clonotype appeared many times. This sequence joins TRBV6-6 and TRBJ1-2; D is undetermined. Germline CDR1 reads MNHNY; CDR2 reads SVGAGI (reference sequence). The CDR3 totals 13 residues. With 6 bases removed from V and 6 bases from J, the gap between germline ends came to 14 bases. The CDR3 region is CASSHDQLDGYTF. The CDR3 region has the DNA TGTGCCAGCAGCCACGACCAGCTTGATGGCTACACCTTC.

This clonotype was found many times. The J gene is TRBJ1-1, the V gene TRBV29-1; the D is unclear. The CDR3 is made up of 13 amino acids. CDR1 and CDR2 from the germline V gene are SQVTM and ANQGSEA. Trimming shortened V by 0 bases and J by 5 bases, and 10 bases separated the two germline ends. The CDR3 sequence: CSVEDRATTEAFF. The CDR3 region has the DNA TGCAGCGTTGAAGATCGTGCGACAACTGAAGCTTTCTTT.

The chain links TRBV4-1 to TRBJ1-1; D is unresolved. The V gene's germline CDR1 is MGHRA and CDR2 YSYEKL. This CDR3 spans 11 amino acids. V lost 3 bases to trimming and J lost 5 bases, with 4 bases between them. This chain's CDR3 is CASSHKTEAFF. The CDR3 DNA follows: TGCGCCAGCAGCCATAAAACTGAAGCTTTCTTT.